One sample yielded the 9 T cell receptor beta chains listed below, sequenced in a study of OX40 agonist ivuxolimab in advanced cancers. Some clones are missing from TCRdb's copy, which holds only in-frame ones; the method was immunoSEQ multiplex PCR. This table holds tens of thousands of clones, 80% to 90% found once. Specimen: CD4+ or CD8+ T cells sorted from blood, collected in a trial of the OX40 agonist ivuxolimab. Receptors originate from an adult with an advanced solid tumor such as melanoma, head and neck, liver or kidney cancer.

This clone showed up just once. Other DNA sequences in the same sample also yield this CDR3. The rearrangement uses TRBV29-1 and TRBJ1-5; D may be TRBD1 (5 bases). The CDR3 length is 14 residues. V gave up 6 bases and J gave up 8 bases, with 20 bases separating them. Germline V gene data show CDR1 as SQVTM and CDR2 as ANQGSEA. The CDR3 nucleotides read TGCAGCGTGGGGGGGGTGGGTTTTGCGGAGCCCCAGCATTTT. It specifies CSVGGVGFAEPQHF.

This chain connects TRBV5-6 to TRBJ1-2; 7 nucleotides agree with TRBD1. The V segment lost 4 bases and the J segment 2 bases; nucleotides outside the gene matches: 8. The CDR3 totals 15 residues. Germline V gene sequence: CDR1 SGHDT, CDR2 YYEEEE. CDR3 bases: TGTGCCAGCAGCCGGTGGGACAGCGTGAACTATGGCTACACCTTC. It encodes CASSRWDSVNYGYTF.

The DNA of the CDR3 is TGCGCCAGCAGCACGGAGGGGGACAGGAAGGCTTTCTTT. The encoded protein is CASSTEGDRKAFF. The chain combines TRBV5-1 with TRBJ1-1; 8 bases line up with TRBD1. Germline CDR1 SGHRS, CDR2 YFSETQ. The length of the CDR3 is 13 residues. V trimming: 4 bases; J trimming: 11 bases; junction bases outside the gene matches: 10.

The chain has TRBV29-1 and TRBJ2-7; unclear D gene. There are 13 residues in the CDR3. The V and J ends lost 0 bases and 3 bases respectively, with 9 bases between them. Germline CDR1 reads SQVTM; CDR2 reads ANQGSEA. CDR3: CSVEEEGSYEQYF. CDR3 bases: TGCAGCGTTGAAGAGGAAGGTAGCTACGAGCAGTACTTC.

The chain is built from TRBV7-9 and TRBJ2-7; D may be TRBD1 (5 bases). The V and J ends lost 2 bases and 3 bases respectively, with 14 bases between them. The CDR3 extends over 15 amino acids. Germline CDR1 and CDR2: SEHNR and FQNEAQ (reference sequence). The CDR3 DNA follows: TGTGCCAGCAGCTTATACAGGTCAGCAAGCTACGAGCAGTACTTC. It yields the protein CASSLYRSASYEQYF.

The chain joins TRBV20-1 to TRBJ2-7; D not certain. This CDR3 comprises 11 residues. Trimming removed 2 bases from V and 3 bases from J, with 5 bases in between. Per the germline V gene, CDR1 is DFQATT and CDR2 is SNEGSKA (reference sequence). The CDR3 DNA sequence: TGCAGTGCTAGACTGGACTACGAGCAGTACTTC. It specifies CSARLDYEQYF.

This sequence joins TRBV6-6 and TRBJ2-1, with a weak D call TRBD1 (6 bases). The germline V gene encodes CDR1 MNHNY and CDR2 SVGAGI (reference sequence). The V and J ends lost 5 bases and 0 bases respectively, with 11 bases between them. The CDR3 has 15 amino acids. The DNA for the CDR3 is TGTGCCAGCAGTCCGGGACAAAGCTCCTACAATGAGCAGTTCTTC. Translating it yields CASSPGQSSYNEQFF.

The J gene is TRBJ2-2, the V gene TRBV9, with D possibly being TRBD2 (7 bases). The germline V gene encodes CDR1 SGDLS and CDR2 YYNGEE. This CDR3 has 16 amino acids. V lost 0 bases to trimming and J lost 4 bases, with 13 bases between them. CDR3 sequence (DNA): TGTGCCAGCAGCGTAGAGGGGGGGCTCGGCACCGGGGAGCTGTTTTTT. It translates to CASSVEGGLGTGELFF.

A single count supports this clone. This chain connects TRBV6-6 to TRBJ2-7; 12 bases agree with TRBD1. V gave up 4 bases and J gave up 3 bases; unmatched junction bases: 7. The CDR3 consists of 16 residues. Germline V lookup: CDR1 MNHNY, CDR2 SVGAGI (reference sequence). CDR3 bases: TGTGCCAGCAGTTTCGGCGGGACAGGGGGCGGCTACGAGCAGTACTTC. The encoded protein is CASSFGGTGGGYEQYF.